Detailed here is one T cell receptor (beta chain). The sample belongs to a study of blood T cell repertoires in COVID-19. Cohort assignment relied on participant-reported clinical history. TCRdb's copy holds only in-frame clones and misses some; the assay was immunoSEQ multiplex PCR. There are 150,000 or so clones in the sample; approximately 80% occur only once, and over 4% lies in the top ten. Trimming removed 6 bases from V and 4 bases from J, with 7 bases in between. The germline CDR1 and CDR2 sequences are DFQATT and SNEGSKA (reference sequence). This CDR3 comprises 11 residues. The chain is built from TRBV20-1 and TRBJ2-1; the D is unclear. Sequenced material: PBMCs or T cells enriched from blood (not recorded which). This TCR came from a man in his 70s who had been exposed to COVID-19. The CDR3 coding sequence is TGCAGTGCCTCTTTATACAATGAGCAGTTCTTC. It codes for CSASLYNEQFF.